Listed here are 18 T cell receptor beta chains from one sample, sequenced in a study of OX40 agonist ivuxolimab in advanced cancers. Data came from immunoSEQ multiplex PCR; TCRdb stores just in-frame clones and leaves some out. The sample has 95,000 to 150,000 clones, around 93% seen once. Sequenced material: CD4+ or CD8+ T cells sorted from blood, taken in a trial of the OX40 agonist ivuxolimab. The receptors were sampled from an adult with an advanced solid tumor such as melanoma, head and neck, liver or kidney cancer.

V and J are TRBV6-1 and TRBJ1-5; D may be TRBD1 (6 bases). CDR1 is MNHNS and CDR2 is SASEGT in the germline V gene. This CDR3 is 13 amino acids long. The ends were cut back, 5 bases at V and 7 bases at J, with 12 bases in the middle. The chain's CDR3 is CASSLQGLQPQHF. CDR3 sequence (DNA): TGTGCCAGCAGTCTACAGGGTTTGCAGCCCCAGCATTTT.

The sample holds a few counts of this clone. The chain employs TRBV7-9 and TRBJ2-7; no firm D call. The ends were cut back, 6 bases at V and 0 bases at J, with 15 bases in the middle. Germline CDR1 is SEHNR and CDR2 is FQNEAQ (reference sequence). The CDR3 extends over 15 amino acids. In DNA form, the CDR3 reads TGTGCCAGCAGTTCGAACGGACGGCACTCCTACGAGCAGTACTTC. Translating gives CASSSNGRHSYEQYF.

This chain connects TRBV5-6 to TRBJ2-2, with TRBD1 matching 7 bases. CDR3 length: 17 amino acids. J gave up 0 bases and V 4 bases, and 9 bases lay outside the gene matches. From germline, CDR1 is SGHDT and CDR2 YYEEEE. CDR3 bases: TGTGCCAGCAGCGTACGACAGGGTACTTCGAACACCGGGGAGCTGTTTTTT. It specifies CASSVRQGTSNTGELFF.

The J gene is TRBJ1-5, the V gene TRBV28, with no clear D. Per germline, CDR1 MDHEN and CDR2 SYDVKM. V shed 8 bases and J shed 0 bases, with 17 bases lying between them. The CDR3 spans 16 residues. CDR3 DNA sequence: TGTGCCAGCTCCACACCCCTCGGGCTTAGCAATCAGCCCCAGCATTTT. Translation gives CASSTPLGLSNQPQHF.

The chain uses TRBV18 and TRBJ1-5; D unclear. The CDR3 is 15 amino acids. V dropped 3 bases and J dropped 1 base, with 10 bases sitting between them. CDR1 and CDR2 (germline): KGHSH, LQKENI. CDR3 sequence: CASSPSQSSNQPQHF. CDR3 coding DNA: TGTGCCAGCTCACCGTCCCAGTCAAGCAATCAGCCCCAGCATTTT.

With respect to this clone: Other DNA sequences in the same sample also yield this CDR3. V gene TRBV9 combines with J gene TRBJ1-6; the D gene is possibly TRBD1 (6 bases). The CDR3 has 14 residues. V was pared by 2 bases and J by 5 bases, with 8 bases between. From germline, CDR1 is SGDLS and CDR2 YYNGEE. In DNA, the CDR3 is TGTGCCAGCAGCGTGAGGGGGAATAATTCACCCCTCCACTTT. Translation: CASSVRGNNSPLHF.

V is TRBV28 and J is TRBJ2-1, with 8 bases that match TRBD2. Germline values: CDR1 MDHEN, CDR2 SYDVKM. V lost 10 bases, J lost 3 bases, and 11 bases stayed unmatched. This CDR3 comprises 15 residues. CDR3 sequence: CATLRGGGGYNEQFF. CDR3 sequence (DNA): TGTGCCACCCTACGGGGGGGCGGGGGCTACAATGAGCAGTTCTTC.

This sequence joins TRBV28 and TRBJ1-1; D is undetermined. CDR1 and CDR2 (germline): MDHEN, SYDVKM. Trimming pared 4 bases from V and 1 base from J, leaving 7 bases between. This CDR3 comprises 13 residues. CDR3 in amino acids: CASSSDWNTEAFF. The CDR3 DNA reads TGTGCCAGCAGTTCTGACTGGAACACTGAAGCTTTCTTT.

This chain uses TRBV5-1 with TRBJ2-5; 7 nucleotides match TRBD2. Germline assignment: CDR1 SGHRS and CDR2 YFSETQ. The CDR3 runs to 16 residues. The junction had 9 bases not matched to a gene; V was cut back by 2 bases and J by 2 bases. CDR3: CASSLISTSAQETQYF. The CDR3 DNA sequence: TGCGCCAGCAGCTTAATAAGTACTAGCGCTCAAGAGACCCAGTACTTC.

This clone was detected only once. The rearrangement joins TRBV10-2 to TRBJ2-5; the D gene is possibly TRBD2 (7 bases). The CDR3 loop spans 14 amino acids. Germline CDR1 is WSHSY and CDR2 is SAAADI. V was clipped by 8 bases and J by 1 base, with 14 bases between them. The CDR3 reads CASLRGGPQETQYF. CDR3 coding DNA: TGCGCCAGCCTAAGGGGGGGGCCCCAAGAGACCCAGTACTTC.

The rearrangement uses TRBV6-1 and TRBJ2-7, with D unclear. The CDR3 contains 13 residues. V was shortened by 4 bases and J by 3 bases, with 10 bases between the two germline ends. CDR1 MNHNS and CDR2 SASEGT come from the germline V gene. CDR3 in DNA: TGTGCCAGCAGTGTGTCATACGACTACGAGCAGTACTTC. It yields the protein CASSVSYDYEQYF.

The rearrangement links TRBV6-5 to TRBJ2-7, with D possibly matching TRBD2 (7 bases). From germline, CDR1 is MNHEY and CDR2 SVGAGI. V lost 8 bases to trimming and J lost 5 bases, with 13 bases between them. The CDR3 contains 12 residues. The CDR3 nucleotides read TGTGCCAGCTCGAGAGGGGGGGACGAGCAGTACTTC. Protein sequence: CASSRGGDEQYF.

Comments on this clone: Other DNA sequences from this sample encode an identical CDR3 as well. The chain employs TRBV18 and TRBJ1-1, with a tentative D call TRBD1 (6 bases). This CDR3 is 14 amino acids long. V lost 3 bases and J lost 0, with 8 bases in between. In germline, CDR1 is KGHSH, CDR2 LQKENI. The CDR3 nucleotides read TGTGCCAGCTCACCGGACAGAATGAACACTGAAGCTTTCTTT. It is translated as CASSPDRMNTEAFF.

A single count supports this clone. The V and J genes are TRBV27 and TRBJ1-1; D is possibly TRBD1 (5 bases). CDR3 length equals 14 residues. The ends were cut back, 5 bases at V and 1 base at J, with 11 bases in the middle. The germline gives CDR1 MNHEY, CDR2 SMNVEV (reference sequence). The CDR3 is CASSPRQRNTEAFF. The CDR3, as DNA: TGTGCCAGCAGTCCTCGACAGAGGAACACTGAAGCTTTCTTT.

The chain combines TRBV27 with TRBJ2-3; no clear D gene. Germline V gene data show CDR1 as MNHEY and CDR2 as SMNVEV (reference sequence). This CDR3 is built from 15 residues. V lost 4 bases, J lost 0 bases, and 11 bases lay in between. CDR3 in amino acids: CASSSSPASTDTQYF. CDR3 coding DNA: TGTGCCAGCAGTTCGTCACCAGCTAGCACAGATACGCAGTATTTT.

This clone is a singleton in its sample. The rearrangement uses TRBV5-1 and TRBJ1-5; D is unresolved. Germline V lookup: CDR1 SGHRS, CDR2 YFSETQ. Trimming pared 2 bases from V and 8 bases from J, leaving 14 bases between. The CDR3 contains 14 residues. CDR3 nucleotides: TGCGCCAGCAGCTTTGATTCAAGGACGGAGCCCCAGCATTTT. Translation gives CASSFDSRTEPQHF.

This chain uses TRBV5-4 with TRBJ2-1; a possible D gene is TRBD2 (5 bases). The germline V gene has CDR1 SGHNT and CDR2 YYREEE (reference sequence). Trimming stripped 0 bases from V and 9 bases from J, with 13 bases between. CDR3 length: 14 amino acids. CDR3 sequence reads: CASSLDTRGSEQFF. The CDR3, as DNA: TGTGCCAGCAGCTTGGACACACGAGGGAGTGAGCAGTTCTTC.

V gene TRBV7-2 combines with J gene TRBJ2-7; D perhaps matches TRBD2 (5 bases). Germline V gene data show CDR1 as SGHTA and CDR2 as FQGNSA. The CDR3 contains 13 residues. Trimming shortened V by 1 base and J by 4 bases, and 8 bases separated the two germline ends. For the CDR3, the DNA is TGTGCCAGCAGCTTAGGTCCGGGATACGAGCAGTACTTC. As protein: CASSLGPGYEQYF. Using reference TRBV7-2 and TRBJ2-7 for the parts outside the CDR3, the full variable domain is GAGVSQSPSNKVTEKGKDVELRCDPISGHTALYWYRQSLGQGLEFLIYFQGNSAPDKSGLPSDRFSAERTGGSVSTLTIQRTQQEDSAVYLCASSLGPGYEQYFGPGTRLTVT.